The source of this T cell receptor beta chain is a study of circulating and synovial CD4+ cells in juvenile arthritis. Study-wide results and limits: The pathogenic-like versus bulk T cell difference escaped Vbeta family analysis. CPL and bulk CD4 samples differed at least tenfold in T cell genomes. Some such blood samples were as oligoclonal as synovium.

As to this clone: Antigen: not known.

Libraries were prepared by immunoSEQ multiplex PCR; TCRdb keeps only in-frame clonotypes and omits some of them. This sample has fewer than 40,000 clones; 93% occur once, and the top ten carry 2.9%. V lost 3 bases to trimming and J lost 4 bases, with 12 bases between them. Germline CDR1 MDHEN, CDR2 SYDVKM. The CDR3 sequence is 15 residues long. V and J are TRBV28 and TRBJ2-2, with D maybe TRBD1 (6 bases). Sequencing was done on a sample of CD4+ T cells from blood. This clonotype originated in a human donor with juvenile idiopathic arthritis. The CDR3 region is CASSFAGARTGELFF. The DNA for the CDR3 is TGTGCCAGCAGTTTTGCAGGGGCGCGCACCGGGGAGCTGTTTTTT.